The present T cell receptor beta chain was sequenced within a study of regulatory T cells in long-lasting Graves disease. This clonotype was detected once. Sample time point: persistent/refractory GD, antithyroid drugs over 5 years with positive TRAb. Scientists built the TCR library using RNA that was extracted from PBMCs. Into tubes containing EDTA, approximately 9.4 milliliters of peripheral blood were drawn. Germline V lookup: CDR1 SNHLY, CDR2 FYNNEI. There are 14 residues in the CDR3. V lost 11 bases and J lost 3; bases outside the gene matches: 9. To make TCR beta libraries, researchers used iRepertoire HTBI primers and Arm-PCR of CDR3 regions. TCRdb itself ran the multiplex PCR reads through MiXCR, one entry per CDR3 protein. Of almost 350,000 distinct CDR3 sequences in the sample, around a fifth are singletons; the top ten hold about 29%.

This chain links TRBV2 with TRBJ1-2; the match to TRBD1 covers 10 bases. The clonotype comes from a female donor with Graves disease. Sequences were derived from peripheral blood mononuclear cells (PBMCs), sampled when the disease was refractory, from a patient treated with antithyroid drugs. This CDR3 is CAGTWDRGDYGYTF. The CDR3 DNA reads TGTGCCGGCACCTGGGACAGGGGTGACTATGGCTACACCTTC.